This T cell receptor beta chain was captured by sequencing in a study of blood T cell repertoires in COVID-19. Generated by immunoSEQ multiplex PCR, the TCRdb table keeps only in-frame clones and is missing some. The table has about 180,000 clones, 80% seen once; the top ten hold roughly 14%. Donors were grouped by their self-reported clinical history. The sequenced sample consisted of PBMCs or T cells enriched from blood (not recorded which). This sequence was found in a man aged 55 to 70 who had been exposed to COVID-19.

CDR3 DNA sequence: TGCGCCAGCAGCTTGCAAGCCAGTTTCTCTAGCTCCTACAATGAGCAGTTCTTC. Translated, it gives CASSLQASFSSSYNEQFF. V and J are TRBV5-1 and TRBJ2-1, with D unclear. Per the germline V gene, CDR1 is SGHRS and CDR2 is YFSETQ. There are 18 residues in the CDR3. The germline V and J ends were trimmed by 1 base and 0 bases, with 17 bases remaining between them.